The rows below give T cell receptor beta chains drawn from one sample of a study of blood T cell repertoires in COVID-19. The method was immunoSEQ multiplex PCR; TCRdb's version includes in-frame clones alone and lacks a portion of them. The sample carries approximately 100,000 clones, about 86% recorded once. Source material: PBMCs or T cells enriched from blood (not recorded which). Receptors originate from a woman between 50 and 59 years old who had recovered from COVID-19. The CDR3 runs from the conserved cysteine through the conserved F or W. D genes are given only for firm matches. Not all rows give a size; the values are once, few, many and, for expanded clones, a class.

V gene: TRBV13
J gene: TRBJ2-7
clone size: .
D gene: .
CDR3 DNA: TGTGCCAGCCGCGTGACGGGAACCTACGAGCAGTACTTC
CDR3 protein: CASRVTGTYEQYF

V gene: TRBV7-9
J gene: TRBJ2-7
clone size: .
D gene: .
CDR3 DNA: TGTGCCAGCAGACAGGACAGCCGCGGACAGTACTTC
CDR3 protein: CASRQDSRGQYF

V gene: TRBV27
J gene: TRBJ1-6
clone size: .
D gene: .
CDR3 DNA: TGTGCCAGCAGTTTTCTAGGCGGTTCACCCCTCCACTTT
CDR3 protein: CASSFLGGSPLHF

V gene: TRBV30
J gene: TRBJ2-1
clone size: .
D gene: TRBD1
CDR3 DNA: TGTGCCTGGAGCTCAGGGACAGGGAGGCTCTTC
CDR3 protein: CAWSSGTGRLF

V gene: TRBV27
J gene: TRBJ2-7
clone size: .
D gene: .
CDR3 DNA: TGTGCCAGCAGTTTTGAAGCGGAAACCTACGAGCAGTACTTC
CDR3 protein: CASSFEAETYEQYF

V gene: TRBV7-9
J gene: TRBJ2-1
clone size: .
D gene: TRBD2
CDR3 DNA: TGTGCCAGCTCCCTATCCGCGGTAGCGGGCCACAATGAGCAGTTCTTC
CDR3 protein: CASSLSAVAGHNEQFF

V gene: TRBV10-1
J gene: TRBJ2-7
clone size: .
D gene: .
CDR3 DNA: TGCGCCAGCAGTGAAGCGACAGGTTCTTCCTACGAGCAGTACTTC
CDR3 protein: CASSEATGSSYEQYF

V gene: TRBV6-8
J gene: TRBJ1-4
clone size: .
D gene: TRBD1
CDR3 DNA: TGTGCCAGCAGAACCCCAGGGGGTGAAAAACTGTTTTTT
CDR3 protein: CASRTPGGEKLFF

V gene: TRBV6-5
J gene: TRBJ2-3
clone size: once
D gene: TRBD1
CDR3 DNA: TGTGCCAGCAGTCGGGACAGGGAGGATACGCAGTATTTT
CDR3 protein: CASSRDREDTQYF

V gene: TRBV30
J gene: TRBJ1-2
clone size: few
D gene: .
CDR3 DNA: TGTGCCTGGAGTCTTGACACCGATGGCTACACCTTC
CDR3 protein: CAWSLDTDGYTF

V gene: TRBV12-5
J gene: TRBJ2-1
clone size: once
D gene: TRBD2
CDR3 DNA: TGTGCTAGTGGTTTGGTGGTCGGCGGGAGGGCCGAGGAGCAGTTCTTC
CDR3 protein: CASGLVVGGRAEEQFF

V gene: TRBV6-5
J gene: TRBJ1-5
clone size: .
D gene: TRBD1
CDR3 DNA: TGTGCCAGCACCACAGGGGTTCAGCCCCAGCATTTT
CDR3 protein: CASTTGVQPQHF

V gene: TRBV4-1
J gene: TRBJ2-1
clone size: few
D gene: .
CDR3 DNA: TGCGCCAGCAGCCGCGAGGCAGCGTCCTACAATGAGCAGTTCTTC
CDR3 protein: CASSREAASYNEQFF

V gene: TRBV23-1
J gene: TRBJ1-6
clone size: .
D gene: .
CDR3 DNA: TGCGCCAGCAGTCCCCCGATGGGGCCACCCCTCCACTTT
CDR3 protein: CASSPPMGPPLHF

V gene: TRBV11-3
J gene: TRBJ1-4
clone size: .
D gene: TRBD1
CDR3 DNA: TGTGCCAGCAGCCTCTCCCAGGGACAGACTAATGAAAAACTGTTTTTT
CDR3 protein: CASSLSQGQTNEKLFF

V gene: TRBV30
J gene: TRBJ1-5
clone size: once
D gene: TRBD1
CDR3 DNA: TGTGCCTGGAGTAACCAGGGGGCTGGGGTCAACTTTTATAGCAATCAGCCCCAGCATTTT
CDR3 protein: CAWSNQGAGVNFYSNQPQHF

V gene: TRBV18
J gene: TRBJ1-3
clone size: .
D gene: .
CDR3 DNA: TGTGCCAGCCGGGAGGGCCCTGGAAACACCATATATTTT
CDR3 protein: CASREGPGNTIYF

V gene: TRBV3-1/TRBV3-2
J gene: TRBJ1-2
clone size: .
D gene: .
CDR3 DNA: TGTGCCAGCAGCCAATATAAGGGGATAATGGGCGGTGGCTACACCTTC
CDR3 protein: CASSQYKGIMGGGYTF

V gene: TRBV25-1
J gene: TRBJ2-5
clone size: .
D gene: TRBD2
CDR3 DNA: TGTGCCAGCAGTGAACCGGGACTAGCGGGAGCAGAGACCCAGTACTTC
CDR3 protein: CASSEPGLAGAETQYF

V gene: TRBV2
J gene: TRBJ2-3
clone size: .
D gene: .
CDR3 DNA: TGTGCCAGCAGTGACCGGGAGATTCCAGATACGCAGTATTTT
CDR3 protein: CASSDREIPDTQYF

V gene: TRBV28
J gene: TRBJ2-5
clone size: .
D gene: TRBD1
CDR3 DNA: TGTGCCAGCAGTTCCCGGAAGGGGACAGGGGGAAACCGGGAGACCCAGTACTTC
CDR3 protein: CASSSRKGTGGNRETQYF

V gene: TRBV9
J gene: TRBJ2-7
clone size: .
D gene: TRBD2
CDR3 DNA: TGTGCCAGCAGCGCGGGGGGACTAGCGGGAGACGAGCAGTACTTC
CDR3 protein: CASSAGGLAGDEQYF

V gene: TRBV5-4
J gene: TRBJ2-5
clone size: few
D gene: .
CDR3 DNA: TGTGCCAGCAGCTTGGAAGGGGCTAAGACCCAGTACTTC
CDR3 protein: CASSLEGAKTQYF

V gene: TRBV5-1
J gene: TRBJ1-5
clone size: .
D gene: .
CDR3 DNA: TGCGCCAGCAGCCCTGGAGACTTAAGCAATCAGCCCCAGCATTTT
CDR3 protein: CASSPGDLSNQPQHF

V gene: TRBV23-1
J gene: TRBJ2-7
clone size: .
D gene: .
CDR3 DNA: TGCGCCAGCAGTCAATCGAAGAGGGCCTACGAGCAGTACTTC
CDR3 protein: CASSQSKRAYEQYF

V gene: TRBV10-1
J gene: TRBJ2-2
clone size: .
D gene: .
CDR3 DNA: TGCGCCAGCAGTCCTCTTCCTACCGGGGAGCTGTTTTTT
CDR3 protein: CASSPLPTGELFF

V gene: TRBV27
J gene: TRBJ2-1
clone size: .
D gene: TRBD2
CDR3 DNA: TGTGCCAGCAGTTCGAGCCGGACTAGCGGGAGTTGGGATGAGCAGTTCTTC
CDR3 protein: CASSSSRTSGSWDEQFF

V gene: TRBV27
J gene: TRBJ2-1
clone size: .
D gene: TRBD2
CDR3 DNA: TGTGCCAGCAGTTTATCGATCACTAGCGGTTACAATGAGCAGTTCTTC
CDR3 protein: CASSLSITSGYNEQFF

V gene: TRBV5-4
J gene: TRBJ2-5
clone size: .
D gene: .
CDR3 DNA: TGTGCCAGCAGCTTGGCCGAGCGAAAAGAGACCCAGTACTTC
CDR3 protein: CASSLAERKETQYF

V gene: TRBV19
J gene: TRBJ2-6
clone size: .
D gene: .
CDR3 DNA: TGTGCCAGTCGGGGTTATCTGTCTGGGGCCAACGTCCTGACTTTC
CDR3 protein: CASRGYLSGANVLTF

V gene: TRBV19
J gene: TRBJ2-7
clone size: .
D gene: TRBD1
CDR3 DNA: TGTGCCAGTAGCGCACCGGGACAGGCCTACGAGCAGTACTTC
CDR3 protein: CASSAPGQAYEQYF

V gene: TRBV5-1
J gene: TRBJ1-3
clone size: .
D gene: .
CDR3 DNA: TGCGCCAGCAGTTTCGTGGGGGCCGACTCTGGAAACACCATATATTTT
CDR3 protein: CASSFVGADSGNTIYF

V gene: TRBV18
J gene: TRBJ1-3
clone size: once
D gene: .
CDR3 DNA: TGTGCCAGCTCACCCTCGCGGAACTCTGGAAACACCATATATTTT
CDR3 protein: CASSPSRNSGNTIYF

V gene: TRBV6-5
J gene: TRBJ1-2
clone size: .
D gene: .
CDR3 DNA: TGTGCCAGCAGTTACGACGCCAGGGCCTATGGCTACACCTTC
CDR3 protein: CASSYDARAYGYTF

V gene: TRBV6-5
J gene: TRBJ2-2
clone size: .
D gene: TRBD2
CDR3 DNA: TGTGCCAGCAGTCAGTGGACTAGAACCACCGGGGAGCTGTTTTTT
CDR3 protein: CASSQWTRTTGELFF

V gene: TRBV28
J gene: TRBJ1-5
clone size: .
D gene: .
CDR3 DNA: TGTGCCAGCAGGCTCCTAAATCAGCCCCAGCATTTT
CDR3 protein: CASRLLNQPQHF

V gene: TRBV28
J gene: TRBJ1-1
clone size: .
D gene: .
CDR3 DNA: TGTGCCAGCAGAACATACCGGGAACTACCTGAAGCTTTCTTT
CDR3 protein: CASRTYRELPEAFF

V gene: TRBV28
J gene: TRBJ2-7
clone size: .
D gene: .
CDR3 DNA: TGTGCCAGCAGTTCCACGACAGACTCCTACGAGCAGTACTTC
CDR3 protein: CASSSTTDSYEQYF

V gene: TRBV28
J gene: TRBJ2-7
clone size: .
D gene: TRBD2
CDR3 DNA: TGTGCCAGCAGTTCGCCGCGTGCAGCGGGGCTCCAGTACTTC
CDR3 protein: CASSSPRAAGLQYF

V gene: TRBV6-6
J gene: TRBJ2-2
clone size: .
D gene: TRBD1
CDR3 DNA: TGTGCCAGCAGCCGATCCTTCGGACAGGCCGGCACCGGGGAGCTGTTTTTT
CDR3 protein: CASSRSFGQAGTGELFF

V gene: TRBV5-1
J gene: TRBJ1-2
clone size: .
D gene: .
CDR3 DNA: TGCGCCAGCAGCTTGGCCCCAGGGCTCTATGGCTACACCTTC
CDR3 protein: CASSLAPGLYGYTF

V gene: TRBV30
J gene: TRBJ1-2
clone size: .
D gene: .
CDR3 DNA: TGTGCCTGGAGTGTATTCAGGGCAGGCTATGGCTACACCTTC
CDR3 protein: CAWSVFRAGYGYTF

V gene: TRBV30
J gene: TRBJ2-5
clone size: few
D gene: TRBD1
CDR3 DNA: TGTGCCTGGAGTAGAATAGGGGGCAGAGAGACCCAGTACTTC
CDR3 protein: CAWSRIGGRETQYF

V gene: TRBV5-1
J gene: TRBJ1-3
clone size: few
D gene: .
CDR3 DNA: TGCGCCAGCAGTCAGCAGGACTCTGGAAACACCATATATTTT
CDR3 protein: CASSQQDSGNTIYF

V gene: TRBV5-1
J gene: TRBJ1-1
clone size: .
D gene: TRBD1
CDR3 DNA: TGCGCCAGCAGCTTCACCGGGACAGGGGAAACTGAAGCTTTCTTT
CDR3 protein: CASSFTGTGETEAFF

V gene: TRBV5-1
J gene: TRBJ2-5
clone size: once
D gene: TRBD1
CDR3 DNA: TGCGCCAGCAGCAACAGGGGGCAAGAGACCCAGTACTTC
CDR3 protein: CASSNRGQETQYF

V gene: TRBV19
J gene: TRBJ2-3
clone size: .
D gene: TRBD1
CDR3 DNA: TGTGCCAGTAGTTTAGGGACAGGGGGCGATACGCAGTATTTT
CDR3 protein: CASSLGTGGDTQYF

V gene: TRBV12-5
J gene: TRBJ1-2
clone size: .
D gene: .
CDR3 DNA: TGTGCTAGTGGTTTGTGGGGCCAGAATAACTATGGCTACACCTTC
CDR3 protein: CASGLWGQNNYGYTF

V gene: TRBV7-3
J gene: TRBJ2-5
clone size: .
D gene: .
CDR3 DNA: TGTGCCAGCAGCCAACGGTTCCAAGAGACCCAGTACTTC
CDR3 protein: CASSQRFQETQYF

V gene: TRBV5-1
J gene: TRBJ2-5
clone size: once
D gene: TRBD2
CDR3 DNA: TGCGCCAGCAGCTTGGCTGGGACTAGCGGGGGGGCGAGAGAGACCCAGTACTTC
CDR3 protein: CASSLAGTSGGARETQYF